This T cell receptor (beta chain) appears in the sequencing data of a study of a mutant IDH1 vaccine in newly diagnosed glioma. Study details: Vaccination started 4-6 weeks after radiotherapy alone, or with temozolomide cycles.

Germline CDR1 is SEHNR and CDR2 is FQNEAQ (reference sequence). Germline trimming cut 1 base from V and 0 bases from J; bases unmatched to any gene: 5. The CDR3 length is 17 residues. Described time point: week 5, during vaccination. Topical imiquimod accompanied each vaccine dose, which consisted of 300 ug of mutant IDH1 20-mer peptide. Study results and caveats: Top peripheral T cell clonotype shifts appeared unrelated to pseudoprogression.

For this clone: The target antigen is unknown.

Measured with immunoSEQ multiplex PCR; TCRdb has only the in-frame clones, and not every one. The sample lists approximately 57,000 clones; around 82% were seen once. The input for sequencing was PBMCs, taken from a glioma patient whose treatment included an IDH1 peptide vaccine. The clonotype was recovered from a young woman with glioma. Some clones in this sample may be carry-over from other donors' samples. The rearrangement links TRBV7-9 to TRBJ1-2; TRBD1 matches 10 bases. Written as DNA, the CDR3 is TGTGCCAGCAGCTTAGGCGCGGACAGGGGGACTAACTATGGCTACACCTTC. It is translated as CASSLGADRGTNYGYTF.